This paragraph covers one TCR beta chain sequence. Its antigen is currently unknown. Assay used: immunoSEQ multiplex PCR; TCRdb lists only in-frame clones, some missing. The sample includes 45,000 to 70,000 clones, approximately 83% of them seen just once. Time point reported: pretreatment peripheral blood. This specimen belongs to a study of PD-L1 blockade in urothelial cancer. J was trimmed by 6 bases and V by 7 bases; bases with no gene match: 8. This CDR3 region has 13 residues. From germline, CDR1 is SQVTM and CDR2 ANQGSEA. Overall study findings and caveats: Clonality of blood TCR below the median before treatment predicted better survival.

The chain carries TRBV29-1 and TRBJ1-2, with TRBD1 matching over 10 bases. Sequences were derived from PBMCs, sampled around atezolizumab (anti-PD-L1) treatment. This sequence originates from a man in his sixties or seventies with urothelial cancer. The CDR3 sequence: CSGRTGGKDGYTF. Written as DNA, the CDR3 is TGCAGCGGCCGGACAGGGGGGAAGGATGGCTACACCTTC.